This T cell receptor beta chain was recovered during a study of OX40 agonist ivuxolimab in advanced cancers. Overall study: In this trial design, patients received ivuxolimab intravenously at 0.01 to 10 mg/kg every 2 weeks.

Data came from immunoSEQ multiplex PCR; TCRdb stores just in-frame clones and leaves some out. The data contain 95,000 to 100,000 clones, around 83% of them seen just once; the ten biggest clones take up about 1.6%. V lost 2 bases and J lost 4, with 14 bases in between. The CDR3 has 15 residues. Germline V gives CDR1 MDHEN, CDR2 SYDVKM. In the case of this clone: The antigen remains undetermined.

General observations from the study: The study observed clonal expansion of CD4+ and CD8+ blood T cells by week 6 at 0.1 to 3.0 mg/kg. Nonresponders, in some cases, also had low normalized T-cell clonal expansion.

This receptor was taken from an adult with an advanced solid tumor such as melanoma, head and neck, liver or kidney cancer. V usage is TRBV28 and J usage is TRBJ1-1; TRBD1 might be the D (5 bases). The input for sequencing was CD4+ or CD8+ T cells sorted from blood, taken in a trial of the OX40 agonist ivuxolimab. CDR3 in DNA: TGTGCCAGCAGTTTAAGCGGGTCTGGGGGCACTGAAGCTTTCTTT. It translates to CASSLSGSGGTEAFF.